A single sample gave rise to the 20 T cell receptor beta chains below, sequenced in a study of CD8 T cells in ankylosing spondylitis. TCRdb processed the 5' RACE reads anew with MiXCR; each CDR3 protein has one entry. The repertoire consists of approximately 240,000 distinct CDR3 sequences, with roughly a quarter occurring once and the leading ten covering less than 0.75%. Source material: blood, either unsorted or a sorted T cell fraction (not recorded which). Receptor source: a male donor with ankylosing spondylitis or in good health (not recorded which).

The J gene is TRBJ1-2, the V gene TRBV6-1; maybe TRBD1 (5 bases). Germline CDR1 is MNHNS and CDR2 is SASEGT. CDR3 size: 10 residues. Trimming removed 7 bases at V and 7 bases at J, with 7 bases between. This CDR3 reads CASIGAGYTF. The CDR3 coding sequence is TGTGCCAGCATCGGGGCTGGCTACACCTTC.

This chain links TRBV6-1 with TRBJ2-7; a possible D gene is TRBD2 (6 bases). Trimming stripped 5 bases from V and 7 bases from J, with 21 bases between. Germline CDR1 and CDR2: MNHNS and SASEGT. This CDR3 region has 15 residues. CDR3 residues: CASSITAGMLWEQYF. CDR3 sequence (DNA): TGTGCCAGCAGTATTACTGCGGGGATGCTTTGGGAGCAGTACTTC.

This clonotype was detected only a few times. V and J are TRBV11-2 and TRBJ2-7, with TRBD2 matching 7 bases. V was pared by 4 bases and J by 5 bases, with 17 bases of the junction left unmatched. Per the germline V gene, CDR1 is SGHAT and CDR2 is FQNNGV. CDR3 length equals 17 residues. The CDR3 spells CASSSWPRTSLFHEQYF. CDR3 nucleotides: TGTGCCAGCAGCTCATGGCCTCGGACTAGTCTTTTCCACGAGCAGTACTTC. The full variable domain, completed using reference TRBV11-2 and TRBJ2-7, is EAGVAQSPRYKIIEKRQSVAFWCNPISGHATLYWYQQILGQGPKLLIQFQNNGVVDDSQLPKDRFSAERLKGVDSTLKIQPAKLEDSAVYLCASSSWPRTSLFHEQYFGPGTRLTVT.

The chain has TRBV6-1 and TRBJ1-1, with 7 bases aligning to TRBD1. This CDR3 has 15 residues. Germline values: CDR1 MNHNS, CDR2 SASEGT. Trimming took 6 bases from V and 6 from J; bases not matched to a gene: 13. In nucleotides, the CDR3 is TGTGCCAGCAGCTCCCCGACAGGGAACGGCGCTGAAGCTTTCTTT. This gives the protein CASSSPTGNGAEAFF.

This clonotype has more than one count but fewer than ten. The chain employs TRBV6-5 and TRBJ2-2; D not resolved. CDR1 is MNHEY and CDR2 is SVGAGI in the germline V gene. The CDR3 is made up of 14 amino acids. Trimming cost V 4 bases and J 0 bases, with 6 bases left between them. The CDR3 region is CASSLETNTGELFF. CDR3 bases: TGTGCCAGCAGTTTGGAGACGAACACCGGGGAGCTGTTTTTT.

This clonotype was seen ten or more times. The rearrangement links TRBV4-1 to TRBJ2-1; D might be TRBD2 (6 bases). From germline, CDR1 is MGHRA and CDR2 YSYEKL. The V and J ends lost 1 base and 4 bases respectively, with 17 bases between them. The CDR3 is 17 residues long. The CDR3 protein is CASSQGMGGPRYNEQFF. The CDR3 nucleotides are TGCGCCAGCAGCCAAGGGATGGGGGGACCGCGGTACAATGAGCAGTTCTTC.

This chain joins TRBV20-1 and TRBJ1-1; D gene uncertain. Between the trimmed V and J ends, which lost 3 bases and 5 bases, there was a span of 4 bases. The CDR3 consists of 10 residues. Germline CDR1 reads DFQATT; CDR2 reads SNEGSKA (reference sequence). CDR3 amino acids: CSASITEAFF. The CDR3 DNA reads TGCAGTGCTAGTATTACTGAAGCTTTCTTT.

There are many counts of this clonotype. V usage is TRBV11-1 and J usage is TRBJ2-3; 7 nucleotides match TRBD1. The V segment lost 5 bases and the J segment 0 bases; nucleotides outside the gene matches: 2. CDR1 SGHAT and CDR2 FQDESV come from the germline V gene (reference sequence). The CDR3 is 14 residues long. The DNA for the CDR3 is TGTGCCAGCAGCCCGGGACAGAGCACAGATACGCAGTATTTT. Amino acid sequence: CASSPGQSTDTQYF.

This clonotype turned up a few times. The V call is TRBV6-2 or TRBV6-3, the J call TRBJ2-5; possible D gene TRBD1, 5 bases. CDR1 MNHEY and CDR2 SVGEGT come from the germline V gene. The V end was cut by 8 bases, the J end by 5 bases, with 6 bases between. This CDR3 is 10 amino acids long. CDR3 residues: CASGAETQYF. The CDR3 DNA follows: TGTGCCAGCGGGGCGGAGACCCAGTACTTC.

This clonotype was counted ten times or more. This chain links TRBV25-1 with TRBJ1-2; TRBD1 aligns across 12 bases. The length of the CDR3 is 12 residues. The germline V gene has CDR1 MGHDK and CDR2 SYGVNS. The CDR3 reads CGPGQGAWGYTF. CDR3 sequence (DNA): TGTGGCCCGGGACAGGGGGCTTGGGGCTACACCTTC.

The genes are TRBV12-3 or TRBV12-4 and TRBJ1-5; no clear D gene. The CDR3 sequence is 14 residues long. V was pared by 0 bases and J by 5 bases, with 8 bases between. The CDR3, as DNA: TGTGCCAGCAGTTTAGCGCGGGTGGATCAGCCCCAGCATTTT. It encodes CASSLARVDQPQHF.

This clonotype was seen repeatedly, ten times or more. The chain carries TRBV12-3 or TRBV12-4 and TRBJ2-3, with a tentative D call TRBD1 (6 bases). With 4 bases removed from V and 0 bases from J, the gap between germline ends came to 14 bases. The CDR3 has 16 residues. Written as DNA, the CDR3 is TGTGCCAGCAGTTCCCCTAACAGGGATAGCACAGATACGCAGTATTTT. It encodes CASSSPNRDSTDTQYF.

The chain carries TRBV10-3 and TRBJ2-5; 9 positions agree with TRBD1. The V and J ends lost 0 bases and 14 bases, in that order; junction bases with no gene match: 4. There are 12 residues in the CDR3. CDR1 is ENHRY and CDR2 is SYGVKD in the germline V gene. The DNA for the CDR3 is TGTGCCATCAGTGAGTCGGGACAGGGCCTATACTTC. Protein: CAISESGQGLYF.

V gene TRBV20-1 combines with J gene TRBJ2-7, with D perhaps TRBD1 (6 bases). V was clipped by 1 base and J by 7 bases, with 8 bases between them. Per germline, CDR1 DFQATT and CDR2 SNEGSKA (reference sequence). The CDR3 contains 11 residues. DNA of the CDR3: TGCAGTGCTAGAGCTGGACAGGAGCAGTACTTC. Translated, it gives CSARAGQEQYF.

The sample holds one count of this clonotype. Relative to the germline gene, one junction end is altered; a read error may explain this. V and J are TRBV20-1 and TRBJ1-5; D perhaps matches TRBD1 (5 bases). CDR3 length equals 13 residues. The germline V gene has CDR1 DFQATT and CDR2 SNEGSKA (reference sequence). The CDR3 region is CGAAGYSNQPQHF. The CDR3 bases are TGCGGTGCTGCAGGGTATAGCAATCAGCCCCAGCATTTT.

The table lists this clonotype with many counts. This chain links TRBV20-1 with TRBJ1-2, with unresolved D. V gave up 5 bases and J gave up 5 bases, with 21 bases separating them. CDR3 length equals 15 residues. Germline CDR1 is DFQATT and CDR2 is SNEGSKA (reference sequence). CDR3 loop: CSAYSPASRLYGYTF. The CDR3 DNA reads TGCAGTGCTTATTCCCCGGCATCCCGCCTTTATGGCTACACCTTC.

The CDR3 loop reads CASRLSQGKETQYF. The CDR3 DNA is TGTGCCAGCAGACTTAGCCAGGGCAAGGAGACCCAGTACTTC. This chain joins TRBV2 and TRBJ2-5; possible D gene TRBD1, 5 bases. The CDR3 extends over 14 amino acids. V lost 6 bases to trimming and J lost 5 bases, with 16 bases between them. Germline CDR1 SNHLY, CDR2 FYNNEI.

This clonotype was found a few times. This chain uses TRBV29-1 with TRBJ2-1, with D tentatively TRBD2 (6 bases). Germline-derived CDR1 and CDR2 are SQVTM and ANQGSEA. V lost 7 bases, J lost 5 bases, and 15 bases lay in between. The CDR3 is 13 residues long. The CDR3 loop reads CSAYGTPNNEQFF. The CDR3 DNA reads TGCAGCGCCTACGGGACTCCAAACAATGAGCAGTTCTTC.

This clonotype turned up a few times. The chain couples TRBV10-3 to TRBJ1-2; 7 bases align to TRBD1. Germline loops: CDR1 ENHRY, CDR2 SYGVKD. The ends lost 5 bases at V and 6 bases at J; junction bases unmatched: 3. CDR3 length: 12 amino acids. The CDR3 DNA reads TGTGCCATCAGTTACAGGGGAGATGGCTACACCTTC. Encoded protein: CAISYRGDGYTF.

The table lists this clonotype with many counts. The chain combines TRBV20-1 with TRBJ2-3; weak D call: TRBD2 (5 bases). CDR3 size: 13 residues. The germline V and J ends were trimmed by 5 bases and 0 bases, with 9 bases remaining between them. From germline, CDR1 is DFQATT and CDR2 SNEGSKA (reference sequence). The CDR3 DNA reads as TGCAGTGCTCCACAGCGGAGCACAGATACGCAGTATTTT. Translation gives CSAPQRSTDTQYF.